These 2 T cell receptor beta chains came from one sample sequenced in a study of blood T cell repertoires in COVID-19. Profiling relied on immunoSEQ multiplex PCR, and the TCRdb table lists in-frame clones only, not all of them. The table lists 60,000 to 80,000 clones, 84% of them singletons. Material for sequencing was peripheral blood. These receptors all stem from a man aged 50 to 59 with active COVID-19.

This clone was detected only a few times. V gene TRBV7-8 combines with J gene TRBJ1-5, with D possibly matching TRBD1 (6 bases). Trimming left V 6 bases short and J 5 bases short, with 14 bases between. Per the germline V gene, CDR1 is SGHVS and CDR2 is FQNEAQ. The CDR3 is 14 amino acids. The DNA for the CDR3 is TGTGCCAGCAGTTATAAAGCAGGGGATCAGCCCCAGCATTTT. Residues: CASSYKAGDQPQHF.

The chain uses TRBV9 and TRBJ1-1, with 8 nucleotides matching TRBD1. This CDR3 has 14 residues. CDR1 and CDR2 from the germline V gene are SGDLS and YYNGEE. The ends lost 4 bases at V and 1 base at J; junction bases unmatched: 3. The CDR3, as DNA: TGTGCCAGCAGCATACAGGGGGGGAACACTGAAGCTTTCTTT. This sequence encodes CASSIQGGNTEAFF.